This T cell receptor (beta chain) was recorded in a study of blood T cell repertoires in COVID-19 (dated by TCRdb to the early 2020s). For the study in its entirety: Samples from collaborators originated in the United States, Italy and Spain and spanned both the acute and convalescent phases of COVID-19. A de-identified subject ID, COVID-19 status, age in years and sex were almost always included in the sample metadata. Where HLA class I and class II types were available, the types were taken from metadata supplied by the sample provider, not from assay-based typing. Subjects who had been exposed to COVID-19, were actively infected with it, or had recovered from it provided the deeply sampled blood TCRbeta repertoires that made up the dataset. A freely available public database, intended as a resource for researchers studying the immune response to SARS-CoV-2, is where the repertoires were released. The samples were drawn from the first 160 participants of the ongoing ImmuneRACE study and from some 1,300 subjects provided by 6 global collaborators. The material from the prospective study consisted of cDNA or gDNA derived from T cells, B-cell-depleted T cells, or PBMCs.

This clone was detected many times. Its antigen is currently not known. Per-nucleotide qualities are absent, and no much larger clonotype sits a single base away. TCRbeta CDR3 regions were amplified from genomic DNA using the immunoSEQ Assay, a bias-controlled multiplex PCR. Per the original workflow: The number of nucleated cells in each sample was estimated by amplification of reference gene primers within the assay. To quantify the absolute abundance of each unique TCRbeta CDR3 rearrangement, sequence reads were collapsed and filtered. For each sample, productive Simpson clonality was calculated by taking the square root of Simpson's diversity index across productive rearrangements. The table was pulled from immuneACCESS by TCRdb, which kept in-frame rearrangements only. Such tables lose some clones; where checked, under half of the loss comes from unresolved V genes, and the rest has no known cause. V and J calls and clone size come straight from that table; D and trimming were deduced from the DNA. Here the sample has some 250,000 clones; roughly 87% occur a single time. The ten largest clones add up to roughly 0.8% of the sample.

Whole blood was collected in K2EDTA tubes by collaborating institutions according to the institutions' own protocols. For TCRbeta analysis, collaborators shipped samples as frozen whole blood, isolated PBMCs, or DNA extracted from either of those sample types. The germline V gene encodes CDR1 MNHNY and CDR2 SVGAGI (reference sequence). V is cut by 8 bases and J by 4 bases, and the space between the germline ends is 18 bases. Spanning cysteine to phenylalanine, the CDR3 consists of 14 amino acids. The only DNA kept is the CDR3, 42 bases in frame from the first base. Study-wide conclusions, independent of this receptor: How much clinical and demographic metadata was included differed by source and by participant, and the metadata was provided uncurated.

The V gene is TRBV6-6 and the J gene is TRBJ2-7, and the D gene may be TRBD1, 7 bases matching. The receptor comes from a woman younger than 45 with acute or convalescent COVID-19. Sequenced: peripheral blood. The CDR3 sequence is CASSEGASWYEQYF. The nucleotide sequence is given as TGTGCCAGCTCGGAGGGGGCCTCCTGGTACGAGCAGTACTTC.